Listed below are T cell receptor beta chains from one sample, sequenced in a study of OX40 agonist ivuxolimab in advanced cancers. Clones were read by immunoSEQ multiplex PCR, and TCRdb kept only the in-frame ones, dropping some. The data show tens of thousands of clones, more than 70% seen once. The sequencing here drew on CD4+ or CD8+ T cells sorted from blood, taken in a trial of the OX40 agonist ivuxolimab. The receptors shown here come from an adult with an advanced solid tumor such as melanoma, head and neck, liver or kidney cancer. Each CDR3 is given with its conserved first and last residue. A D gene is named only where the DNA matches it firmly. Rows may omit the clone size; those that give it use once, few, many or a size class.

J: TRBJ2-7
length: 14
V: TRBV9
size: -
D: -
DNA: TGTGCCAGCAGCGTAGAACCAGCCCTTGACGAGCAGTACTTC
CDR3: CASSVEPALDEQYF

J: TRBJ1-6
length: 14
V: TRBV6-5
size: -
D: TRBD1
DNA: TGTGCCAGCACTCTCGACAGGGGGAATTCACCCCTCCACTTT
CDR3: CASTLDRGNSPLHF

J: TRBJ1-6
length: 13
V: TRBV27
size: once
D: -
DNA: TGTGCCAGTCAGACAGTTCGAAATTCACCCCTCCACTTT
CDR3: CASQTVRNSPLHF

J: TRBJ2-3
length: 18
V: TRBV5-1
size: -
D: TRBD2
DNA: TGCGCCAGCAGCTTGACAGCTAGCGGGGGGGCCCACACAGATACGCAGTATTTT
CDR3: CASSLTASGGAHTDTQYF

J: TRBJ1-1
length: 13
V: TRBV7-2
size: once
D: -
DNA: TGTGCCAGCAGCCTCACAGGGTATACTGAAGCTTTCTTT
CDR3: CASSLTGYTEAFF

J: TRBJ1-5
length: 12
V: TRBV19
size: -
D: -
DNA: TGTGCCAGTAGTATAGAAAGGCAGCCCCAGCATTTT
CDR3: CASSIERQPQHF

J: TRBJ1-2
length: 16
V: TRBV10-1
size: -
D: TRBD1
DNA: TGCGCCAGCAGACCCAAAACGAGACAGGGGAACTATGGCTACACCTTC
CDR3: CASRPKTRQGNYGYTF

J: TRBJ2-3
length: 15
V: TRBV7-9
size: once
D: TRBD1
DNA: TGTGCCAGCAGCTTTGGGGACAGAAACACAGATACGCAGTATTTT
CDR3: CASSFGDRNTDTQYF

J: TRBJ2-3
length: 15
V: TRBV6-5
size: -
D: -
DNA: TGTGCCAGCAGTTCTGGGGATTCGAGCACAGATACGCAGTATTTT
CDR3: CASSSGDSSTDTQYF

J: TRBJ1-1
length: 15
V: TRBV5-1
size: -
D: TRBD1
DNA: TGCGCCAGCCATTTCCGACAGGGGCCGAACACTGAAGCTTTCTTT
CDR3: CASHFRQGPNTEAFF

J: TRBJ1-2
length: 15
V: TRBV6-5
size: -
D: TRBD1
DNA: TGTGCCAGCAGAGCCGGGACAGTTCTCCAGCATGGCTACACCTTC
CDR3: CASRAGTVLQHGYTF

J: TRBJ2-7
length: 13
V: TRBV7-9
size: once
D: -
DNA: TGTGCCAGCCGCCGGTTCAAGGGCTACGAGCAGTACTTC
CDR3: CASRRFKGYEQYF

J: TRBJ2-3
length: 14
V: TRBV19
size: -
D: -
DNA: TGTGCCAGTAGTATTGACAGTACCACAGATACGCAGTATTTT
CDR3: CASSIDSTTDTQYF

J: TRBJ1-1
length: 13
V: TRBV19
size: -
D: -
DNA: TGTGCCAGTAGTTTCTACTTCGAAAGTGAAGCTTTCTTT
CDR3: CASSFYFESEAFF

J: TRBJ1-2
length: 15
V: TRBV19
size: -
D: -
DNA: TGTGCCAGTAGTATCGGGACACCAGCTAACTATGGCTACACCTTC
CDR3: CASSIGTPANYGYTF

J: TRBJ2-7
length: 15
V: TRBV19
size: few
D: -
DNA: TGTGCCAGTAGTAATAGGAGGAGACAAACCTACGAGCAGTACTTC
CDR3: CASSNRRRQTYEQYF

J: TRBJ1-2
length: 14
V: TRBV5-8
size: once
D: -
DNA: TGTGCCAGCAGCTTGATCGGGACTAACTATGGCTACACCTTC
CDR3: CASSLIGTNYGYTF

J: TRBJ1-5
length: 16
V: TRBV7-2
size: -
D: -
DNA: TGTGCCAGCAGCCCCCGGTTTGGTACGAGCAATCAGCCCCAGCATTTT
CDR3: CASSPRFGTSNQPQHF

J: TRBJ1-3
length: 14
V: TRBV11-2
size: -
D: -
DNA: TGTGCCAGCAGCTTATCCCTAGGTGGAAACACCATATATTTT
CDR3: CASSLSLGGNTIYF

J: TRBJ2-3
length: 16
V: TRBV5-4
size: -
D: TRBD2
DNA: TGTGCCAGCAGCTTGACTAGCGGGGGGCCCACAGATACGCAGTATTTT
CDR3: CASSLTSGGPTDTQYF

J: TRBJ2-7
length: 13
V: TRBV5-4
size: -
D: TRBD1
DNA: TGTGCCAGCAGCCGGACAGGGGCCTACGAGCAGTACTTC
CDR3: CASSRTGAYEQYF

J: TRBJ2-1
length: 16
V: TRBV5-1
size: -
D: -
DNA: TGCGCCAGCAGCGGAGTGGGCGGGGGCCTCTACAATGAGCAGTTCTTC
CDR3: CASSGVGGGLYNEQFF

J: TRBJ1-2
length: 13
V: TRBV7-8
size: -
D: -
DNA: TGTGCCAGCAGCTTGTTGGTCCAATATGGCTACACCTTC
CDR3: CASSLLVQYGYTF

J: TRBJ2-3
length: 19
V: TRBV18
size: -
D: TRBD2
DNA: TGTGCCAGCTCAGCACTTGCAAAGGTACTAGCGGGGGCTACAGATACGCAGTATTTT
CDR3: CASSALAKVLAGATDTQYF

J: TRBJ2-1
length: 13
V: TRBV5-1
size: once
D: -
DNA: TGCGCCAGCAGCTTGCCGGGCTGGAGGGAGCAGTTCTTC
CDR3: CASSLPGWREQFF

J: TRBJ1-1
length: 13
V: TRBV19
size: -
D: -
DNA: TGTGCCAGTAGTCGGGGACCCAACACTGAAGCTTTCTTT
CDR3: CASSRGPNTEAFF

J: TRBJ2-1
length: 11
V: TRBV14
size: -
D: -
DNA: TGTGCCAGCAGCGTGAACAATGAGCAGTTCTTC
CDR3: CASSVNNEQFF

J: TRBJ2-7
length: 16
V: TRBV5-1
size: -
D: TRBD2
DNA: TGCGCCAGCAGCCCACGACTAGCGGGGGCCACTGGGGAGCAGTACTTC
CDR3: CASSPRLAGATGEQYF

J: TRBJ1-1
length: 15
V: TRBV5-1
size: -
D: -
DNA: TGCGCCAGCAGCTTGGAGGCAGGGGTAGGCACTGAAGCTTTCTTT
CDR3: CASSLEAGVGTEAFF

J: TRBJ2-3
length: 16
V: TRBV5-1
size: -
D: TRBD1
DNA: TGCGCCAGCAGCTTGGGGGACAGATTGAGCACAGATACGCAGTATTTT
CDR3: CASSLGDRLSTDTQYF

J: TRBJ1-4
length: 13
V: TRBV5-1
size: -
D: TRBD1
DNA: TGCGCCACCCGGGACAGTCTAAATGAAAAACTGTTTTTT
CDR3: CATRDSLNEKLFF

J: TRBJ2-5
length: 15
V: TRBV7-7
size: -
D: -
DNA: TGTGCTAGCAGTCCCGAGGAGGGGGGCTTGAAGACCCAGTACTTC
CDR3: CASSPEEGGLKTQYF

J: TRBJ2-2
length: 13
V: TRBV5-1
size: -
D: -
DNA: TGCGCCAGCAGCTTGGCCAGGGCCGGGGAGCTGTTTTTT
CDR3: CASSLARAGELFF

J: TRBJ2-5
length: 13
V: TRBV5-1
size: -
D: TRBD1
DNA: TGCGCCAGCAGCGTAGGACAGGCTCTGGGGCAGTACTTC
CDR3: CASSVGQALGQYF

J: TRBJ1-2
length: 13
V: TRBV5-1
size: -
D: -
DNA: TGCGCCAGCAGGCCCGAGAGGCTCTATGGCTACACCTTC
CDR3: CASRPERLYGYTF

J: TRBJ1-6
length: 15
V: TRBV7-9
size: -
D: TRBD1
DNA: TGTGCCAGCAGCTTAGATGGGACAGCTAATTCACCCCTCCACTTT
CDR3: CASSLDGTANSPLHF

J: TRBJ2-7
length: 15
V: TRBV7-2
size: -
D: TRBD2
DNA: TGTGCCAGCAGCCAGCATCCGGCGGGGGGCTACGAGCAGTACTTC
CDR3: CASSQHPAGGYEQYF

J: TRBJ1-1
length: 16
V: TRBV19
size: -
D: TRBD1
DNA: TGTGCCAGTAGGTACGGCCTAGGGGGCGCGGGCACTGAAGCTTTCTTT
CDR3: CASRYGLGGAGTEAFF

J: TRBJ1-1
length: 17
V: TRBV10-3
size: -
D: -
DNA: TGTGCCATCAGTGCATTAACTCCGACAGGATCCCGACCTCAAGCTTTCTTT
CDR3: CAISALTPTGSRPQAFF

J: TRBJ1-1
length: 14
V: TRBV25-1
size: -
D: -
DNA: TGTGCCAGCAGTGAATTCCTAATGGGCACTGAAGCTTTCTTT
CDR3: CASSEFLMGTEAFF

J: TRBJ1-3
length: 16
V: TRBV7-2
size: few
D: TRBD1
DNA: TGTGCCAGCAGCGAAAGGACAGGGGGCGCGGGAAACACCATATATTTT
CDR3: CASSERTGGAGNTIYF

J: TRBJ2-3
length: 16
V: TRBV5-1
size: -
D: TRBD2
DNA: TGCGCCAGCAGCTTGGGAGGGCGGGGGGCCGTAGATACGCAGTATTTT
CDR3: CASSLGGRGAVDTQYF

J: TRBJ2-3
length: 11
V: TRBV7-9
size: -
D: -
DNA: TGTGCCAGCAGCATGACAGATACGCAGTATTTT
CDR3: CASSMTDTQYF

J: TRBJ2-3
length: 15
V: TRBV19
size: -
D: -
DNA: TGTGCCAGTAGTATAGTTGCGTCTAGCACAGATACGCAGTATTTT
CDR3: CASSIVASSTDTQYF

J: TRBJ2-1
length: 12
V: TRBV9
size: -
D: -
DNA: TGTGCCAGCAGCGGGGTTTACAATGAGCAGTTCTTC
CDR3: CASSGVYNEQFF

J: TRBJ2-7
length: 12
V: TRBV11-2
size: -
D: -
DNA: TGTGCCAGCAGCTTAGTCCGGGTCGAGCAGTACTTC
CDR3: CASSLVRVEQYF

J: TRBJ2-1
length: 13
V: TRBV5-1
size: -
D: TRBD2
DNA: TGCGCCAGCAGCCGGACTAGCGGGGGACACCAGTTCTTC
CDR3: CASSRTSGGHQFF

J: TRBJ2-2
length: 18
V: TRBV5-4
size: few
D: TRBD2
DNA: TGTGCCAGCAGCTTGTTAAGGGCTAGCGGTAGAGACACCGGGGAGCTGTTTTTT
CDR3: CASSLLRASGRDTGELFF

J: TRBJ1-6
length: 12
V: TRBV6-1
size: once
D: -
DNA: TGTGCCAGCAGTGTAGGGCAGTCACCCCTCCACTTT
CDR3: CASSVGQSPLHF

J: TRBJ2-5
length: 13
V: TRBV18
size: once
D: -
DNA: TGTGCCAGCTCACTCCAGGGTGGAGAGACCCAGTACTTC
CDR3: CASSLQGGETQYF

J: TRBJ2-5
length: 12
V: TRBV7-2
size: -
D: -
DNA: TGTGCCAGCAGCTCAGAATTCGAGACCCAGTACTTC
CDR3: CASSSEFETQYF

J: TRBJ1-1
length: 11
V: TRBV28
size: -
D: -
DNA: TGTGTCAGCAGTCTCCGAGGACCGGCTTTCTTT
CDR3: CVSSLRGPAFF

J: TRBJ1-2
length: 14
V: TRBV9
size: -
D: -
DNA: TGTGCCAGCAGCCCTGGGGCCAGGGACTATGGCTACACCTTC
CDR3: CASSPGARDYGYTF

J: TRBJ2-2
length: 16
V: TRBV25-1
size: -
D: -
DNA: TGTGCCAGCAGTCCCCGACCAACCTCTGACACCGGGGAGCTGTTTTTT
CDR3: CASSPRPTSDTGELFF

J: TRBJ2-2
length: 16
V: TRBV5-1
size: -
D: TRBD2
DNA: TGCGCCAGCAGCCTAAATTCCGGGACTAGCACCGGGGAGCTGTTTTTT
CDR3: CASSLNSGTSTGELFF

J: TRBJ1-2
length: 12
V: TRBV29-1
size: -
D: -
DNA: TGCAGCGTTGTACAGGGTAGAGATGGCTACACCTTC
CDR3: CSVVQGRDGYTF

J: TRBJ1-5
length: 16
V: TRBV21-1
size: -
D: -
DNA: TGTGCCAGCAGCAACAGGGCGGGGGATAGCAATCAGCCCCAGCATTTT
CDR3: CASSNRAGDSNQPQHF

J: TRBJ2-5
length: 12
V: TRBV7-2
size: few
D: -
DNA: TGTGCCAGCAGGCCAACCGGGGAGACCCAGTACTTC
CDR3: CASRPTGETQYF